The 29 T cell receptor beta chains below were found in one sample sequenced in a study of cytomegalovirus exposure and HLA in healthy donors. PCR amplification relied on 60 Vbeta primers (plus 13 Jbeta primers). Clones were sequenced by immunoSEQ multiplex PCR, and TCRdb holds only the in-frame ones, with some missing. The repertoire holds roughly 110,000 clones, 77% seen once, with under 5% in the top ten. Sequenced input: PBMCs. The source is a male donor in good health and CMV-seronegative.

V is TRBV5-4 and J is TRBJ2-3; D gene unclear. The CDR3 loop spans 12 amino acids. V lost 2 bases and J lost 4, with 5 bases in between. In germline, CDR1 is SGHNT, CDR2 YYREEE (reference sequence). The CDR3 here is CASSLASDTQYF. CDR3 nucleotides: TGTGCCAGCAGCTTAGCATCAGATACGCAGTATTTT.

This chain uses TRBV5-1 with TRBJ2-1; 7 bases fit TRBD2. V lost 2 bases and J lost 6; bases outside the gene matches: 5. Germline V lookup: CDR1 SGHRS, CDR2 YFSETQ. CDR3 length equals 14 residues. Written as DNA, the CDR3 is TGCGCCAGCAGCTTAGGCGGGAGCTTCAATGAGCAGTTCTTC. Translating gives CASSLGGSFNEQFF. The full variable domain, with the rest looked up from reference TRBV5-1 and TRBJ2-1, is KAGVTQTPRYLIKTRGQQVTLSCSPISGHRSVSWYQQTPGQGLQFLFEYFSETQRNKGNFPGRFSGRQFSNSRSEMNVSTLELGDSALYLCASSLGGSFNEQFFGPGTRLTVL.

CDR3 DNA: TGTGCCAGCAGCGTGACGATACAGGGGGCAAGTACTCTGTGGAACACCATATATTTT. This codes for CASSVTIQGASTLWNTIYF. The chain couples TRBV9 to TRBJ1-3, with 9 bases matching TRBD1. The ends lost 2 bases at V and 7 bases at J; junction bases unmatched: 19. CDR1 is SGDLS and CDR2 is YYNGEE in the germline V gene. The CDR3 runs to 19 residues.

This chain uses TRBV5-1 with TRBJ2-7; 9 positions match TRBD1. The CDR3 consists of 15 residues. CDR1 is SGHRS and CDR2 is YFSETQ in the germline V gene. With V trimmed by 0 bases and J by 9 bases, 10 bases remained unmatched. CDR3 residues: CASSLEGTGPRRQYF. Here the CDR3 DNA reads TGCGCCAGCAGCTTGGAAGGGACAGGGCCCAGGAGGCAGTACTTC.

The V gene is TRBV18, the J gene TRBJ1-3; D not certain. Germline loops: CDR1 KGHSH, CDR2 LQKENI. The CDR3 spans 13 residues. The ends were cut back, 3 bases at V and 2 bases at J, with 5 bases in the middle. For the CDR3, the DNA is TGTGCCAGCTCACCCGCTACTGGAAACACCATATATTTT. The encoded protein is CASSPATGNTIYF.

The genes are TRBV18 and TRBJ1-4, with 10 bases identical to TRBD1. Germline CDR1 and CDR2: KGHSH and LQKENI. This CDR3 region has 15 residues. Losses at the gene ends were 3 bases for V and 8 bases for J; bases not matched to a gene: 6. As DNA, the CDR3 is TGTGCCAGCTCACCGGGGACAGGGGCGGGCGAAAAACTGTTTTTT. It is translated as CASSPGTGAGEKLFF.

The rearrangement uses TRBV19 and TRBJ1-1; TRBD1 aligns across 7 bases. Germline assignment: CDR1 LNHDA and CDR2 SQIVND (reference sequence). CDR3 size: 15 residues. The junction had 7 bases not matched to a gene; V was cut back by 5 bases and J by 1 base. CDR3 sequence (DNA): TGTGCCAGTAGTTTCTTCGGACAGGCGAACACTGAAGCTTTCTTT. It yields the protein CASSFFGQANTEAFF.

This clone appeared a single time. The chain links TRBV29-1 to TRBJ2-1; D is uncertain. Germline CDR1 reads SQVTM; CDR2 reads ANQGSEA. This CDR3 comprises 14 residues. The germline V and J ends were trimmed by 3 bases and 1 base, with 10 bases remaining between them. As DNA, the CDR3 is TGCAGCGTTGAGAGCGCGATATCCTACAATGAGCAGTTCTTC. Its protein is CSVESAISYNEQFF.

CDR3 nucleotides: TGTGCCAGCAGTTTATCCGGGACTAGGAAGGTGCAAGAGACCCAGTACTTC. Translation: CASSLSGTRKVQETQYF. The chain has TRBV27 and TRBJ2-5, with TRBD2 identical over 8 bases. CDR1 is MNHEY, CDR2 SMNVEV, per germline (reference sequence). This CDR3 has 17 residues. Losses at the gene ends were 0 bases for V and 2 bases for J; bases not matched to a gene: 8.

The rearrangement joins TRBV6-1 to TRBJ2-5; the D gene is possibly TRBD2 (5 bases). V was shortened by 4 bases and J by 2 bases, with 14 bases between the two germline ends. Per the germline V gene, CDR1 is MNHNS and CDR2 is SASEGT. CDR3 length: 15 amino acids. CDR3 region: CASSGGWAMQETQYF. CDR3 in DNA: TGTGCCAGCAGTGGAGGGTGGGCCATGCAAGAGACCCAGTACTTC.

The rearrangement joins TRBV18 to TRBJ1-1; 8 positions match TRBD1. Per germline, CDR1 KGHSH and CDR2 LQKENI. The J segment lost 1 base and the V segment lost 1 base, leaving 2 bases of the junction unmatched. The CDR3 is 15 residues long. The CDR3 DNA sequence: TGTGCCAGCTCACCACTAGGACAGGGGAACACTGAAGCTTTCTTT. It is translated as CASSPLGQGNTEAFF.

This chain connects TRBV7-9 to TRBJ2-7; D may be TRBD1 (6 bases). Trimming took 0 bases from V and 9 from J, leaving 9 bases between them. CDR1 is SEHNR, CDR2 FQNEAQ, per germline (reference sequence). The CDR3 is 12 amino acids. The CDR3 is CASSLATGRQYF. The CDR3 region has the DNA TGTGCCAGCAGCTTAGCTACAGGGAGGCAGTACTTC.

The V gene is TRBV10-3, the J gene TRBJ2-5; D remains ambiguous. CDR1 and CDR2 from the germline V gene are ENHRY and SYGVKD. The CDR3 covers 14 residues. V shed 3 bases and J shed 7 bases, with 15 bases lying between them. CDR3 bases: TGTGCCATCAGTGAAGGTCTAGGTAAAGGGACCCAGTACTTC. Its protein product is CAISEGLGKGTQYF.

CDR3 protein: CASSLGAEPFYEQYF. The CDR3 DNA follows: TGTGCCAGCAGCTTGGGCGCGGAACCATTCTACGAGCAGTACTTC. The chain employs TRBV5-4 and TRBJ2-7, with D unresolved. The length of the CDR3 is 15 residues. Trimming left V 0 bases short and J 3 bases short, with 13 bases between. The germline V gene encodes CDR1 SGHNT and CDR2 YYREEE (reference sequence).

V usage is TRBV25-1 and J usage is TRBJ2-2; D is perhaps TRBD1 (6 bases). Germline V gene lookup returns CDR1 MGHDK and CDR2 SYGVNS. The CDR3 sequence is 15 residues long. V was pared by 3 bases and J by 2 bases, with 10 bases between. The CDR3 DNA reads as TGTGCCAGCAGTGATTGGACAGAAAACACCGGGGAGCTGTTTTTT. Protein product: CASSDWTENTGELFF. The full variable domain, completed using reference TRBV25-1 and TRBJ2-2, is EADIYQTPRYLVIGTGKKITLECSQTMGHDKMYWYQQDPGMELHLIHYSYGVNSTEKGDLSSESTVSRIRTEHFPLTLESARPSHTSQYLCASSDWTENTGELFFGEGSRLTVL.

The chain combines TRBV10-3 with TRBJ2-7, with TRBD1 matching 12 bases. Trimming removed 2 bases from V and 3 bases from J; junction bases left unmatched: 11. This CDR3 region has 18 residues. The germline gives CDR1 ENHRY, CDR2 SYGVKD. The CDR3 is CAISEGTGGSSRNYEQYF. The CDR3 DNA is TGTGCCATCAGTGAGGGGACAGGGGGCTCGTCGAGGAACTACGAGCAGTACTTC.

This chain links TRBV7-6 with TRBJ1-2; TRBD1 matches 7 bases. The CDR3 runs to 18 residues. Trimming took 2 bases from V and 4 from J; bases not matched to a gene: 16. The germline CDR1 and CDR2 sequences are SGHVS and FNYEAQ. CDR3 sequence reads: CASSLRGLLTGSGYGYTF. The DNA for the CDR3 is TGTGCCAGCAGCTTAAGGGGGTTACTGACAGGGTCGGGCTATGGCTACACCTTC.

This sequence joins TRBV7-2 and TRBJ2-2; 14 nucleotides match TRBD2. Germline V gene sequence: CDR1 SGHTA, CDR2 FQGNSA. This CDR3 is 16 amino acids long. The V gene end was trimmed by 7 bases and the J gene end by 6 bases; junction bases not matched to a gene: 7. The CDR3 DNA is TGTGCCAGCACCCCCAGACTAGCGGGAGGGGCCGGGGAGCTGTTTTTT. Protein product: CASTPRLAGGAGELFF.

This chain connects TRBV19 to TRBJ2-1, with a possible D match to TRBD2 (5 bases). The CDR3 runs to 14 residues. Trimming took 1 base from V and 4 from J, leaving 8 bases between them. CDR1 is LNHDA, CDR2 SQIVND, per germline (reference sequence). CDR3 protein: CASSIVGGYNEQFF. CDR3 sequence (DNA): TGTGCCAGTAGTATAGTCGGCGGGTACAATGAGCAGTTCTTC.

This clone was seen more than once but under ten times. V usage is TRBV30 and J usage is TRBJ2-5; possible D gene TRBD2, 5 bases. Germline V gene data show CDR1 as GTSNPN and CDR2 as SVGIG (reference sequence). The CDR3 consists of 15 residues. V gave up 0 bases and J gave up 5 bases, with 16 bases separating them. The CDR3: CAWSVLGKGRETQYF. The CDR3 region has the DNA TGTGCCTGGAGTGTACTAGGGAAGGGAAGGGAGACCCAGTACTTC.

The chain joins TRBV7-6 to TRBJ2-7, with 9 bases fitting TRBD2. The CDR3 loop spans 14 amino acids. V was pared by 0 bases and J by 5 bases, with 2 bases of the junction left unmatched. Per the germline V gene, CDR1 is SGHVS and CDR2 is FNYEAQ. The CDR3 loop is CASSLAASGDEQYF. Here the CDR3 DNA reads TGTGCCAGCAGCTTAGCAGCTAGCGGGGACGAGCAGTACTTC. Full variable domain (outside the CDR3, taken from reference TRBV7-6 and TRBJ2-7): GAGVSQSPRYKVTKRGQDVALRCDPISGHVSLYWYRQALGQGPEFLTYFNYEAQQDKSGLPNDRFSAERPEGSISTLTIQRTEQRDSAMYRCASSLAASGDEQYFGPGTRLTVT.

J is TRBJ2-2 and V is TRBV5-1, with TRBD2 matching over 8 bases. V shed 6 bases, J shed 0 bases, and the junction held 4 bases outside the gene matches. This CDR3 region has 15 residues. CDR1 and CDR2 from the germline V gene are SGHRS and YFSETQ. In DNA, the CDR3 is TGCGCCAGCACCGAGGGACTAGCGAACACCGGGGAGCTGTTTTTT. As protein: CASTEGLANTGELFF.

The rearrangement joins TRBV7-8 to TRBJ2-1; 7 nucleotides match TRBD2. With V trimmed by 4 bases and J by 5 bases, 14 bases remained unmatched. From germline, CDR1 is SGHVS and CDR2 FQNEAQ. The CDR3 runs 17 residues. CDR3 coding DNA: TGTGCCAGCAGCTCCCCAGAAGGGCGGGAGATGGACAATGAGCAGTTCTTC. The encoded protein is CASSSPEGREMDNEQFF.

This clone was counted a few times. The rearrangement uses TRBV2 and TRBJ2-5; possibly TRBD2 for D (6 bases). From germline, CDR1 is SNHLY and CDR2 FYNNEI. The CDR3 length is 15 residues. The ends were cut back, 4 bases at V and 5 bases at J, with 17 bases in the middle. The CDR3 nucleotides read TGTGCCAGCAGTGGTCGGGGCCTAGCGTTCGAGACCCAGTACTTC. Encoded protein: CASSGRGLAFETQYF.

V gene TRBV19 combines with J gene TRBJ1-5; the match to TRBD1 covers 11 bases. CDR3 length: 15 amino acids. The J segment lost 6 bases and the V segment lost 5 bases, leaving 6 bases of the junction unmatched. Germline-derived CDR1 and CDR2 are LNHDA and SQIVND (reference sequence). In DNA form, the CDR3 reads TGTGCCAGTAGTTTGGACAGGGGGCAGAGTCAGCCCCAGCATTTT. As protein: CASSLDRGQSQPQHF.

This clone showed up just a few times. The rearrangement links TRBV4-1 to TRBJ2-3; 10 nucleotides match TRBD2. Losses at the gene ends were 2 bases for V and 6 bases for J; bases not matched to a gene: 5. The length of the CDR3 is 15 residues. CDR1 is MGHRA, CDR2 YSYEKL, per germline. CDR3 loop: CASSQLAGVADTQYF. The CDR3 DNA reads TGCGCCAGCAGCCAACTAGCGGGAGTGGCGGATACGCAGTATTTT.

The chain is built from TRBV6-5 and TRBJ2-2; no reliable D call. With 6 bases removed from V and 2 bases from J, the gap between germline ends came to 4 bases. CDR1 MNHEY and CDR2 SVGAGI come from the germline V gene. The CDR3 has 12 amino acids. The chain's CDR3 is CASSFNTGELFF. The DNA for the CDR3 is TGTGCCAGCAGCTTTAACACCGGGGAGCTGTTTTTT.

The chain recombines TRBV7-2 with TRBJ1-2; 9 nucleotides line up with TRBD1. Looked up from germline, CDR1 is SGHTA and CDR2 is FQGNSA. The length of the CDR3 is 15 residues. V lost 1 base and J lost 4; bases outside the gene matches: 4. Here the CDR3 reads CASSLGGQGGYGYTF. The CDR3 DNA follows: TGTGCCAGCAGCTTAGGGGGACAGGGAGGCTATGGCTACACCTTC.

The rearrangement joins TRBV2 to TRBJ1-4, with D unresolved. The CDR3 has 14 residues. V was cut by 7 bases and J by 3 bases, with 12 bases left in between. Germline V CDR1 and CDR2: SNHLY, FYNNEI. For the CDR3, the DNA is TGTGCCAGCACAAGGTCGGAGGCTAATGAAAAACTGTTTTTT. It specifies CASTRSEANEKLFF.